The clone carrying this T cell receptor beta chain occurred many times. This record comes from a study of T cells after posttransplantation cyclophosphamide. Sequencing was performed with immunoSEQ multiplex PCR; in TCRdb, only in-frame clones are kept and a portion is missing. The sample lists 25,000 to 35,000 clones, none appearing once, the ten largest making up around 3%. The CDR3 runs to 16 residues. V dropped 4 bases and J dropped 4; count of bases not matched to a gene: 10. Germline V gene data show CDR1 as SGDLS and CDR2 as YYNGEE. The receptor comes from a woman aged 60-70 years in good health, CMV-negative, and a related stem cell transplant donor. The rearrangement uses TRBV9 and TRBJ2-3; TRBD2 agrees at 9 bases. The sequencing sample was made of PBMCs. The CDR3 sequence is CASSTNAGGAADTQYF. CDR3 DNA sequence: TGTGCCAGCAGCACCAACGCGGGGGGGGCCGCAGATACGCAGTATTTT.